The 3 T cell receptor beta chains below all came from one sample that was sequenced in a study of vaccination effects on CD4 cells after COVID-19 (dated by TCRdb to about 2022). Libraries were constructed by the immunoSEQ multiplex PCR assay. In its TCRdb copy, this immuneACCESS table keeps in-frame sequences only and misses some clones. Where compared with another copy, unresolved V genes explain less than half of these, and the others have no known cause. The table for this sample lists approximately 47,000 clones; about 70% of them were counted only once. Approximately 12% of the sample belongs to the ten largest clones. After less than 13 days of culture, CD4+ T cells were isolated with the EasySep CD4+ T cell isolation kit. No antigen has been assigned to these receptors. The specimen comprised CD4+ T cells from PBMCs cultured without peptide, sampled before COVID-19 vaccination. The receptors here all came from a human donor who had a prior SARS-CoV-2 infection.

V is TRBV21-1 and J is TRBJ2-7; the table calls TRBD2, which could not be checked here. TRBV21-1 is described as a pseudogene. This CDR3 comprises 12 residues. The CDR3 loop reads CASSPLSYEQYF. For the CDR3, the DNA is TGTGCCAGCAGCCCGCTTAGCTACGAGCAGTACTTC.

The chain joins TRBV19 to TRBJ1-5, with D uncertain. The CDR3 extends over 15 amino acids. Germline CDR1 LNHDA, CDR2 SQIVND (reference sequence). V was trimmed by 0 bases and J by 3 bases, leaving 9 bases between them. CDR3 bases: TGTGCCAGTAGTATAGATCGGCAAGACAATCAGCCCCAGCATTTT. Its translation is CASSIDRQDNQPQHF.

The V and J genes are TRBV5-1 and TRBJ1-4; no reliable D call. Germline assignment: CDR1 SGHRS and CDR2 YFSETQ. With 0 bases removed from V and 3 bases from J, the gap between germline ends came to 6 bases. This CDR3 region has 14 residues. This CDR3 is CASSLGGANEKLFF. CDR3 coding DNA: TGCGCCAGCAGCTTGGGTGGGGCTAATGAAAAACTGTTTTTT.